This TCR beta chain was observed in a study of T-cell memory formation after mild COVID-19. TCRdb called the 5' RACE reads again in MiXCR, with one record for every CDR3 protein. The sample gives 400,000 to 450,000 distinct CDR3 sequences, under 20% of which show up once; approximately 21% is in the top ten. Only a few counts were recorded for this clonotype. Deletions cut 8 bases from V and 6 bases from J, with 19 bases between. The CDR3 covers 15 residues. CDR1 MNHEY and CDR2 SVGEGT come from the germline V gene. The source of this sequence is a man aged 18 to 29 who had mild COVID-19 (a few samples of this study predate the infection). Cell type and time point are not known. Sequencing was carried out using PBMCs or a T cell subset sorted from them (not recorded which). The chain has TRBV6-2 or TRBV6-3 and TRBJ2-2; a possible D gene is TRBD2 (6 bases). CDR3 nucleotide sequence: TGTGCCAGCGCAAGGGACTTACGTTTCTCCGGGGAGCTGTTTTTT. It specifies CASARDLRFSGELFF.